This is a list of T cell receptor beta chains from one sample in a study of T cell responses to AZD1222 COVID-19 vaccine. Some clones are missing from TCRdb's copy, which holds only in-frame ones; the method was immunoSEQ multiplex PCR. The profile shows about 130,000 clones, about nine tenths of them singletons. This specimen was peripheral blood, taken on day 0 of AZD1222 vaccination. The origin of the receptors is an adult in good health. The CDR3 runs from the conserved cysteine through the conserved F or W. The D gene is left open where the match is weak. The size of a clone is reported for some rows only, either as once, few or many, or as a class for expanded clones.

>NA|TRBV7-9|TRBJ2-6|NA
TGTGCCAGCAGCTCCGCACCTGGGGCCAACGTCCTGACTTTC
CASSSAPGANVLTF
>NA|TRBV5-4|TRBJ2-2|NA
TGTGCCAGCAGCTCCGGACGGCCGAACACCGGGGAGCTGTTTTTT
CASSSGRPNTGELFF
>NA|TRBV12-5|TRBJ2-2|NA
TGTGCTAGTGGTTTGGGCCTGGACAGTTACACCGGGGAGCTGTTTTTT
CASGLGLDSYTGELFF
>NA|TRBV30|TRBJ1-4|NA
TGTGCCTGGAGTGTGGGGGGACCCGGCGAAAAACTGTTTTTT
CAWSVGGPGEKLFF
>NA|TRBV7-9|TRBJ2-7|NA
TGTGCCAGCACCAACGATCGACGATGGGTCTCCTACGAGCAGTACTTC
CASTNDRRWVSYEQYF
>NA|TRBV6-5|TRBJ1-5|NA
TGTGCCAGCAGTTGGTCCGCAGGGTCTGGCAATCAGCCCCAGCATTTT
CASSWSAGSGNQPQHF
>NA|TRBV6-5|TRBJ1-1|once
TGTGCCAGCAGTTATGATATGCGGGGTGGCACTGAAGCTTTCTTT
CASSYDMRGGTEAFF
>NA|TRBV6-5|TRBJ1-3|once
TGTGCCAGCACGGTATCGGCAGCTGGAAACACCATATATTTT
CASTVSAAGNTIYF
>TRBD1|TRBV24-1|TRBJ1-4|NA
TGTGCCACCCAAGACGGAGGGGGCCCTACCGAAAAACTGTTTTTT
CATQDGGGPTEKLFF
>TRBD1|TRBV15|TRBJ2-1|NA
TGTGCCACCAGCAGGGATTTGGGACAGGGGGTCTATGAGCAGTTCTTC
CATSRDLGQGVYEQFF
>NA|TRBV7-9|TRBJ1-5|NA
TGTGCCAGCAGCCACGGGGAACAGCCCCAGCATTTT
CASSHGEQPQHF
>NA|TRBV7-8|TRBJ1-5|NA
TGTGCCAGCAGCTTAGTGAGGTCGGGACAAATGTTGAATCAGCCCCAGCATTTT
CASSLVRSGQMLNQPQHF
>NA|TRBV20-1|TRBJ1-6|NA
TGCAGTGCTAGTAGGGTAATGATCTATAATTCACCCCTCCACTTT
CSASRVMIYNSPLHF
>NA|TRBV19|TRBJ1-5|NA
TGTGCCAGTAGTATGACGGGCGCGGGAGGCCAGCCCCAGCATTTT
CASSMTGAGGQPQHF
>NA|TRBV6-5|TRBJ1-6|NA
TGTGCCAGCAGTTACATGAGCTCCTATAATTCACCCCTCCACTTT
CASSYMSSYNSPLHF
>NA|TRBV6-5|TRBJ2-7|NA
TGTGCCAGCAGCCCGTCCTCCGCGTCGGGCTACGAGCAGTACTTC
CASSPSSASGYEQYF
>TRBD1|TRBV24-1|TRBJ1-1|NA
TGTGCCACCAGTGAGGCCGGGACAGGGCCGAACACTGAAGCTTTCTTT
CATSEAGTGPNTEAFF
>NA|TRBV19|TRBJ1-5|NA
TGTGCCAGTAGTATAAGTCCGGGGGGCCTTGGTCCGGCCCAGCATTTT
CASSISPGGLGPAQHF
>TRBD2|TRBV10-3|TRBJ2-1|few
TGTGCCACCCTAGCGGGGGAATCCAATGAGCAGTTCTTC
CATLAGESNEQFF
>NA|TRBV7-9|TRBJ1-1|NA
TGTGCCAGCAGGGAGGGTTCGAACACTGAAGCTTTCTTT
CASREGSNTEAFF
>TRBD1|TRBV27|TRBJ2-1|once
TGTGCCAGCAGGTCACCGGGACAGGGGGTTTCGGAGCAGTTCTTC
CASRSPGQGVSEQFF
>TRBD1|TRBV5-5|TRBJ1-1|NA
TGTGCCAGCAGCTTGACAGGGGGCAACACTGAAGCTTTCTTT
CASSLTGGNTEAFF
>TRBD2|TRBV24-1|TRBJ2-5|once
TGTGCCACCAGTGGGCTAGCGGGGGGGCAAGAGACCCAGTACTTC
CATSGLAGGQETQYF
>NA|TRBV6-2/TRBV6-3|TRBJ1-1|many
TGTGCCAGCAGTTATTCGGTCACTGAAGCTTTCTTT
CASSYSVTEAFF
>NA|TRBV6-2/TRBV6-3|TRBJ2-7|NA
TGTGCCAGCAGTTACCAGGCCCACTACGAGCAGTACTTC
CASSYQAHYEQYF
>TRBD1|TRBV6-5|TRBJ2-7|NA
TGTGCCAGCAGATCCGACAGGGGGAGCTCCTACGAGCAGTACTTC
CASRSDRGSSYEQYF
>NA|TRBV3-1/TRBV3-2|TRBJ2-3|NA
TGTGCCAGCAGCCGGCGCATGGCCGGGCAAACGCAGTATTTT
CASSRRMAGQTQYF
>NA|TRBV19|TRBJ2-1|NA
TGTGCCAGTAGTCCCCGGAAAGGGGCCTACAATGAGCAGTTCTTC
CASSPRKGAYNEQFF
>TRBD1|TRBV19|TRBJ1-5|NA
TGTGCCAGTAGTGCAACAGGGGGCGGTCAGCCCCAGCATTTT
CASSATGGGQPQHF
>NA|TRBV9|TRBJ1-6|once
TGTGCCAGCAGCGTAAAGGAGGACTCACCCCTCCACTTT
CASSVKEDSPLHF
>TRBD1|TRBV6-5|TRBJ2-1|NA
TGTGCCATTCCGGACAGGGGCAATGAGCAGTTCTTC
CAIPDRGNEQFF
>TRBD1|TRBV7-2|TRBJ2-1|NA
TGTGCCAGCAGCTTAAGGACAGGGGGCGGCCATGAGCAGTTCTTC
CASSLRTGGGHEQFF
>NA|TRBV10-3|TRBJ1-2|NA
TGTGCCATCAGACAGTCTAACTATGGCTACACCTTC
CAIRQSNYGYTF
>TRBD2|TRBV6-1|TRBJ2-1|NA
TGTGCCAGCAGTGAAGGGATTGTAGCGGGGGGGAACAATGAGCAGTTCTTC
CASSEGIVAGGNNEQFF
>NA|TRBV9|TRBJ1-2|NA
TGTGCCAGCAGCGGACCCGGGACTACTTTTAACTATGGCTACACCTTC
CASSGPGTTFNYGYTF
>TRBD1|TRBV5-4|TRBJ1-2|NA
TGTGCCAGCAGCGTTGCCCCAGGGGGTTATGGCTACACCTTC
CASSVAPGGYGYTF
>NA|TRBV28|TRBJ1-3|NA
TGTGCCAGCCGCCTCCGGGGGGCCCGTCTATATTTT
CASRLRGARLYF
>TRBD1|TRBV5-1|TRBJ1-1|NA
TGCGCCAGCAGCTTTCTAATTCCGGGACAGATGAACACTGAAGCTTTCTTT
CASSFLIPGQMNTEAFF
>TRBD2|TRBV9|TRBJ2-2|NA
TGTGCCAGCAGCCGTCTGCGGGGGGGCACCGGGGAGCTGTTTTTT
CASSRLRGGTGELFF
>NA|TRBV27|TRBJ2-3|NA
TGTGCCAGCAGTTTAAAACCTCCCAGAGATACGCAGTATTTT
CASSLKPPRDTQYF
>NA|TRBV2|TRBJ1-4|NA
TGTGCCAGCAGAATATCTCTAAGCAATGAAAAACTGTTTTTT
CASRISLSNEKLFF
>NA|TRBV4-3|TRBJ1-5|NA
TGCGCCAGCAGCCACCGTTTGGCGCAGGAAGGCAATCAGCCCCAGCATTTT
CASSHRLAQEGNQPQHF
>NA|TRBV7-2|TRBJ1-1|NA
TGTGCCAGCAGCTTAGTAGGCAGGTTGGGAGCTTTCTTT
CASSLVGRLGAFF
>NA|TRBV19|TRBJ1-1|NA
TGTGCCAGTAGTAGGCTTTCGATTAGGAACACTGAAGCTTTCTTT
CASSRLSIRNTEAFF
>NA|TRBV5-6|TRBJ1-2|NA
TGTGCCAGCAGCTTGTCCGGGTTTCTCTACACCTTC
CASSLSGFLYTF
>NA|TRBV18|TRBJ1-5|NA
TGTGCCAGCTCACCACCGGCAGTGGGCGATAGCAATCAGCCCCAGCATTTT
CASSPPAVGDSNQPQHF
>NA|TRBV6-6|TRBJ2-7|NA
TGTGCCAGCAGTAATGGGCCGGACTACGAGCAGTACTTC
CASSNGPDYEQYF
>NA|TRBV27|TRBJ1-2|NA
TGTGCCAGCAGTTTATCCACAGGGTATGGCTACACCTTC
CASSLSTGYGYTF
>NA|TRBV9|TRBJ2-5|NA
TGTGCCAGCAGCCCACTCCTAGGAAATCAAGAGACCCAGTACTTC
CASSPLLGNQETQYF
>TRBD1|TRBV5-1|TRBJ2-1|NA
TGCGCCAGCAGCTCCTCGACAGGGGGGGACTCCTACAATGAGCAGTTCTTC
CASSSSTGGDSYNEQFF
>NA|TRBV4-3|TRBJ1-1|once
TGCGCCAGCAGCCAAGGATTGGGTCCCGCGCTAACAAATGAAGCTTTCTTT
CASSQGLGPALTNEAFF
>NA|TRBV6-5|TRBJ1-2|once
TGTGCCAGCACCAACTCCGGCAGTGAAGGCTACACCTTC
CASTNSGSEGYTF
>NA|TRBV7-2|TRBJ1-6|NA
TGTGCCAGCAGCTTAGCTCGGATACAGCAGAATTCACCCCTCCACTTT
CASSLARIQQNSPLHF
>NA|TRBV2|TRBJ1-6|NA
TGTGCCAGCAAAAGCTCCTATAATTCACCCCTCCACTTT
CASKSSYNSPLHF
>NA|TRBV19|TRBJ1-6|NA
TGTGCCAGTAGTGAGGGAACGAGGAGTTCACCCCTCCACTTT
CASSEGTRSSPLHF
>TRBD1|TRBV28|TRBJ2-5|NA
TGTGCCAGCAGTTTCCGACAGGGCTTACGGGAGACCCAGTACTTC
CASSFRQGLRETQYF